This T cell receptor (beta chain) was recorded in a study of prognosis after radiotherapy for stage I lung cancer. Study-level information: Histologically, the tumors comprised squamous cell carcinoma in several patients and adenocarcinoma in under 15.

The genomic DNA TCR beta CDR3 region underwent two rounds of multiplex PCR. First-round PCR, the initial amplification, used primers specific to each TRBV and TRBJ gene. TCRdb fed the multiplex PCR reads into MiXCR, producing one record per CDR3 protein. This table holds roughly 30,000 distinct CDR3 sequences, about 41% found once. With respect to this clonotype: Its antigen is undetermined. Sequence at one end of the junction differs from germline and may be a read error.

Findings and caveats of the study: A difference in TRBV and TRBJ gene usage was reportedly seen between patients with and without metastases. Tumor specificity of expanded TCR clones went undetermined.

Per germline, CDR1 SGHTS and CDR2 YDEGEE. This CDR3 has 15 residues. The chain uses TRBV5-8 and TRBJ1-1; TRBD1 might be the D (5 bases). The sequences come from PBMCs, collected before or after stereotactic body radiation therapy (not recorded which). This TCR came from a donor aged 50 or older with non-small cell lung cancer. The CDR3 sequence: CANSLETARRTEAFF. CDR3 sequence (DNA): TGTGCCAACAGCTTGGAGACAGCAAGAAGGACTGAAGCTTTCTTT. Together with reference TRBV5-8 and TRBJ1-1, the CDR3 gives the full variable domain: EAGVTQSPTHLIKTRGQQATLRCSPISGHTSVYWYQQALGLGLQFLLWYDEGEERNRGNFPPRFSGRQFPNYSSELNVNALELEDSALYLCANSLETARRTEAFFGQGTRLTVV.